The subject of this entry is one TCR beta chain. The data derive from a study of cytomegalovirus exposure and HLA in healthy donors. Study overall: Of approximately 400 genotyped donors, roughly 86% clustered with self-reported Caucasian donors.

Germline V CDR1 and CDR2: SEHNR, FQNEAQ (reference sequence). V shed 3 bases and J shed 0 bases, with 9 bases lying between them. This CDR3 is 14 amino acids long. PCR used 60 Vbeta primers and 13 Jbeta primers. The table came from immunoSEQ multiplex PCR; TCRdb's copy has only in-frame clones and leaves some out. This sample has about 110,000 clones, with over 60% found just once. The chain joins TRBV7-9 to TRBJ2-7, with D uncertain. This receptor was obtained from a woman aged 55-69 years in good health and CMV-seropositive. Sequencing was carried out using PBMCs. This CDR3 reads CASSLSGASYEQYF. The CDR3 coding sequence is TGTGCCAGCAGCTTGTCTGGAGCCTCCTACGAGCAGTACTTC.